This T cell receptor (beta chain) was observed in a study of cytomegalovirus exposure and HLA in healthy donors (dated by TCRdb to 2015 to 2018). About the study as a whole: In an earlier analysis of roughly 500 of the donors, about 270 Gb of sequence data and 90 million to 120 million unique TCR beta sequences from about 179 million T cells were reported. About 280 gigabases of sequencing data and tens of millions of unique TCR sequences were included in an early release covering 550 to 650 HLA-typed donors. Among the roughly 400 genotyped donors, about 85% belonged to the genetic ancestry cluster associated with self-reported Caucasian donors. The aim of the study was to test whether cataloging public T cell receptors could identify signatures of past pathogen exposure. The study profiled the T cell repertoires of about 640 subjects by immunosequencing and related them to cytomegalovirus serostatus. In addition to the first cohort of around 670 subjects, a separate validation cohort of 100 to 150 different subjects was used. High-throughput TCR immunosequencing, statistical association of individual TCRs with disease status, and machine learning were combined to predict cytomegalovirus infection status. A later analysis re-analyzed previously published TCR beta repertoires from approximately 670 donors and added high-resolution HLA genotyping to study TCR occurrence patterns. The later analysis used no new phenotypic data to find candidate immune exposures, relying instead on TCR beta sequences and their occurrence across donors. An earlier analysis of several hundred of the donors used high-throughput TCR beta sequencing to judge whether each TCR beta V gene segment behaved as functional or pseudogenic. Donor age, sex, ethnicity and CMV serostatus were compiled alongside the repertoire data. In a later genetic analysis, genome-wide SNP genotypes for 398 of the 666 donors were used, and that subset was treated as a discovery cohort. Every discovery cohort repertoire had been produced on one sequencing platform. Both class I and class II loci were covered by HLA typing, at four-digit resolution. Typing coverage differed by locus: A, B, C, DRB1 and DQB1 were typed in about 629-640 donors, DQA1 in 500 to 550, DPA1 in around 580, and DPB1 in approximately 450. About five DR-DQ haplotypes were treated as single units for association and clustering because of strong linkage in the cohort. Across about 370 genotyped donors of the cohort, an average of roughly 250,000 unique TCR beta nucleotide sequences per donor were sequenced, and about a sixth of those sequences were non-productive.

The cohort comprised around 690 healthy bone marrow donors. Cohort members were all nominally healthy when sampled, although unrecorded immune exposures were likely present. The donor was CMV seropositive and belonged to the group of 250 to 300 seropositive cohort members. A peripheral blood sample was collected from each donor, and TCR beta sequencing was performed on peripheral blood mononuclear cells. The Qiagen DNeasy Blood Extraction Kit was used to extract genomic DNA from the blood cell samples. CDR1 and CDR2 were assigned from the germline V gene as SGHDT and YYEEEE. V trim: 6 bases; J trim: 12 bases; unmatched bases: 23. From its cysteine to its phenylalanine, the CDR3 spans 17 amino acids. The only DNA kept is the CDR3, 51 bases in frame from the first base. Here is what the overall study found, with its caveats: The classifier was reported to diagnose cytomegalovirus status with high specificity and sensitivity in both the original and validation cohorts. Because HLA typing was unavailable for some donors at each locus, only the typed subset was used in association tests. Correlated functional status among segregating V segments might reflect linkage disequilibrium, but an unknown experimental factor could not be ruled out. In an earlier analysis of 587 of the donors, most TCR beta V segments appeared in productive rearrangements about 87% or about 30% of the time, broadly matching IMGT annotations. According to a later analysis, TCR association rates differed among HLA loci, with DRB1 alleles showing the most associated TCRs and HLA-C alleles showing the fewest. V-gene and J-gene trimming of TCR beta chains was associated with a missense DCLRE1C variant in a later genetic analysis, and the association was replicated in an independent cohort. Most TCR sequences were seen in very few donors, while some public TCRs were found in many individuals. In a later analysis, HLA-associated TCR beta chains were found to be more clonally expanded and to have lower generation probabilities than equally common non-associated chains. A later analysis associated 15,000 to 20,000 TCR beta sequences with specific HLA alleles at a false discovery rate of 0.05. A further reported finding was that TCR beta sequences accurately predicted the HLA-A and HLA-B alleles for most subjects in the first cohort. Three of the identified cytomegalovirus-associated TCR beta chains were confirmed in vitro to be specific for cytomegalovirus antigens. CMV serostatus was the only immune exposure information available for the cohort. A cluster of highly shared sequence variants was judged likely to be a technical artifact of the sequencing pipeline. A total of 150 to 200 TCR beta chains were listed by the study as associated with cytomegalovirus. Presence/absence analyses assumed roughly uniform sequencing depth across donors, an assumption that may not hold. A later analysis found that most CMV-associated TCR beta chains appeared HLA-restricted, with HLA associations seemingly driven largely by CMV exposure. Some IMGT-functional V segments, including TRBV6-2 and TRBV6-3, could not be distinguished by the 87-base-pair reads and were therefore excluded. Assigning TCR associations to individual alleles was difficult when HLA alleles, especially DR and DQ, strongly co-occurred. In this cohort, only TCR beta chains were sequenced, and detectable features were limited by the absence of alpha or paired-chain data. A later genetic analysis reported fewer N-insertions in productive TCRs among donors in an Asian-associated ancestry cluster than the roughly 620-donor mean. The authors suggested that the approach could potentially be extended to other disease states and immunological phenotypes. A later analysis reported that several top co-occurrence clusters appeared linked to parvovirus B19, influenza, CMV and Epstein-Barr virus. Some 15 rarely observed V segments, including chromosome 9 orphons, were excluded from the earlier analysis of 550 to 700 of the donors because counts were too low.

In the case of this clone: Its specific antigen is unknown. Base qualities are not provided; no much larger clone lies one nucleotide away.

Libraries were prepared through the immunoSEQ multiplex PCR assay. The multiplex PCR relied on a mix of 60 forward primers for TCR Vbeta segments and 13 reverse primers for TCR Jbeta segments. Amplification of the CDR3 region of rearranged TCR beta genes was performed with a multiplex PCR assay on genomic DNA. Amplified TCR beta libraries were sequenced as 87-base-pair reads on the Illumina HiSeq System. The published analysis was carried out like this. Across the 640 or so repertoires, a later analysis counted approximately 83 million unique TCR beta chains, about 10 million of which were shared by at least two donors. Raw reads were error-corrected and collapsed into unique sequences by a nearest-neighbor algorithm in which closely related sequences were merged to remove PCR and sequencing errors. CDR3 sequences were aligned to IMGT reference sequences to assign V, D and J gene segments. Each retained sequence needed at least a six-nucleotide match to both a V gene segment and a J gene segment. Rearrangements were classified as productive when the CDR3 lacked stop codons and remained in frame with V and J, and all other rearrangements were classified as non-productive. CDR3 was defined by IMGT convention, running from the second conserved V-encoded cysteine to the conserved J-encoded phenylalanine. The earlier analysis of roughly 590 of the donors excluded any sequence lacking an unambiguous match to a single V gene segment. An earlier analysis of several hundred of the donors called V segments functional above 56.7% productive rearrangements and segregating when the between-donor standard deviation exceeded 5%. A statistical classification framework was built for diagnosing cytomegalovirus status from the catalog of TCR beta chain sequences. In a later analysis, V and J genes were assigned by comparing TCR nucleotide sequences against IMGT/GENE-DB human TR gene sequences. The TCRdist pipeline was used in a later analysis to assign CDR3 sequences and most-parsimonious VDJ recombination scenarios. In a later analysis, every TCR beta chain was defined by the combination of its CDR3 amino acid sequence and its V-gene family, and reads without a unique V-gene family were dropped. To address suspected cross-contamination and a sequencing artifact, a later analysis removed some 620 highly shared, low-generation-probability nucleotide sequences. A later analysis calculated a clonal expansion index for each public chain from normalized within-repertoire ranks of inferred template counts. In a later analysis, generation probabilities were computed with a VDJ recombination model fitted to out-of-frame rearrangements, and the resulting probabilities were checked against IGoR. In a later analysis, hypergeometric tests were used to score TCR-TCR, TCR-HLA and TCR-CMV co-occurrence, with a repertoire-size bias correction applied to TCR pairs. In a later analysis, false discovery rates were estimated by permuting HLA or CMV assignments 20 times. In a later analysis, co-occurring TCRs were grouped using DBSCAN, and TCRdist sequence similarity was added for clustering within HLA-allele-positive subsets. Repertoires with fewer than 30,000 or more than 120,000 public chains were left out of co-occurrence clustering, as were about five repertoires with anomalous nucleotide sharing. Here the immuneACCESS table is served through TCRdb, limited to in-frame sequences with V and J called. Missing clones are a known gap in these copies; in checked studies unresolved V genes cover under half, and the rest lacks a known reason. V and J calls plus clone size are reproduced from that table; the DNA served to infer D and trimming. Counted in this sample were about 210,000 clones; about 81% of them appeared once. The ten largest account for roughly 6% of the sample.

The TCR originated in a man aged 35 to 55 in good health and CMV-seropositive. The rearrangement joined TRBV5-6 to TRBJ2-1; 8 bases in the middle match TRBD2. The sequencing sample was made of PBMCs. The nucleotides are TGTGCCAGCACCTCACTGGACATGGGACTAGGCCTTTTTCGGCAGTTCTTC. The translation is CASTSLDMGLGLFRQFF.